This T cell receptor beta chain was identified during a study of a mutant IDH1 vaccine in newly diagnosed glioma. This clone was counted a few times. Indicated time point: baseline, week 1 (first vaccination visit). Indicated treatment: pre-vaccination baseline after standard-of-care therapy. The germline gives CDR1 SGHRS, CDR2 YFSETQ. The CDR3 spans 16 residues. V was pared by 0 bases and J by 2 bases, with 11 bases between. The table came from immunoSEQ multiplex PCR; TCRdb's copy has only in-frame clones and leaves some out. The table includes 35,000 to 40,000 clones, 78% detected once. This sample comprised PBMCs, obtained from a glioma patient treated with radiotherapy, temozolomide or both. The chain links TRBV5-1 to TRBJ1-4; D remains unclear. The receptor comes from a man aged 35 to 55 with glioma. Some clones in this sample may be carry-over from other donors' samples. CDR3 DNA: TGCGCCAGCAGCTTGGCCACGGTTGCGACTAATGAAAAACTGTTTTTT. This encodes CASSLATVATNEKLFF.